This TCR beta chain was sequenced for a study of Ad26.COV2.S vaccination and SARS-CoV-2 variants. The overall study: Enrollment placed the donor in the COV1001 Ad26.COV2.S trial arm. Study results and caveats: Vaccinees displayed broader spike-specific TCR repertoires than placebo recipients.

Treatment noted: approximately 18 received Ad26.COV2.S at low or high dose, single or two shots; about 5 received placebo; per-sample allocation not given. Collection of the samples took place on day 63 after the first injection of vaccine or placebo. In Boston, the donor was an adult between 18-55 years of age. Vaccination used an Ad26 vector expressing Wuhan-strain SARS-CoV-2 spike. V lost 1 base and J 4 bases, leaving 24 bases between the germline ends. Germline-derived CDR1 and CDR2 are LGHNA and YSLEER. The CDR3 sequence is 19 residues long. On this clone itself: Its cognate antigen is unknown.

TCRdb's copy holds only in-frame clones and misses some; the assay was immunoSEQ multiplex PCR. The sample has about 250,000 clones, around 88% seen once. The sequence was collected from a person between 18 and 65 years old who received the Ad26.COV2.S COVID-19 vaccine or a placebo. This sequence joins TRBV4-3 and TRBJ2-3; maybe TRBD2 (6 bases). The starting material was peripheral blood, obtained in a trial of Ad26.COV2.S vaccine versus placebo. CDR3 protein: CASSQASWARTMLSDTQYF. The CDR3 coding sequence is TGCGCCAGCAGCCAAGCCTCATGGGCCAGGACTATGCTCTCAGATACGCAGTATTTT.